A single sample is the source of the 19 T cell receptor beta chains below, sequenced in a study of blood T cell repertoires in COVID-19. Clones were read by immunoSEQ multiplex PCR, and TCRdb kept only the in-frame ones, dropping some. Among about 49,000 clones listed, around 83% were seen once. Sequencing input: peripheral blood. These receptors were obtained from a man aged 40-49 years with active COVID-19.

V is TRBV4-1 and J is TRBJ2-7, with 7 positions matching TRBD1. The germline CDR1 and CDR2 sequences are MGHRA and YSYEKL. V trimming: 4 bases; J trimming: 0 bases; junction bases outside the gene matches: 6. CDR3 size: 15 residues. CDR3 sequence (DNA): TGCGCCAGCAGCCCGTGGGACAGCAGCTCCTACGAGCAGTACTTC. Amino acid sequence: CASSPWDSSSYEQYF.

The CDR3 reads CASSEGQGPNYGYTF. DNA for the CDR3: TGTGCCAGCAGTGAGGGACAGGGGCCTAACTATGGCTACACCTTC. V is TRBV6-1 and J is TRBJ1-2; 10 bases line up with TRBD1. In germline, CDR1 is MNHNS, CDR2 SASEGT. The trim removed 3 bases at V and 0 bases at J, leaving 1 base unmatched. The CDR3 is made up of 15 amino acids.

The chain carries TRBV7-9 and TRBJ2-7, with 8 nucleotides matching TRBD1. Germline V gene lookup returns CDR1 SEHNR and CDR2 FQNEAQ (reference sequence). The CDR3 is made up of 14 amino acids. The V gene end was trimmed by 11 bases and the J gene end by 4 bases; junction bases not matched to a gene: 13. The CDR3 DNA sequence: TGTGCCGGCCAATCTGACAGGGGCCCATACGAGCAGTACTTC. It translates to CAGQSDRGPYEQYF.

The chain couples TRBV7-2 to TRBJ2-1, with 15 bases matching TRBD2. Germline V gene lookup returns CDR1 SGHTA and CDR2 FQGNSA. This CDR3 contains 16 residues. After removal of 5 bases from V and 15 bases from J, the junction contained 14 bases not matched to a gene. The CDR3 coding sequence is TGTGCCAGCAGCCGTATTAGGGGACTAGCGGGAGGCCTGGTGTTCTTC. It codes for CASSRIRGLAGGLVFF.

The chain recombines TRBV29-1 with TRBJ2-7; tentatively, D is TRBD1 (5 bases). CDR1 and CDR2 (germline): SQVTM, ANQGSEA. This CDR3 has 14 residues. V dropped 0 bases and J dropped 1 base, with 10 bases sitting between them. The CDR3 loop is CSVEDVGHSYEQYF. For the CDR3, the DNA is TGCAGCGTTGAAGACGTCGGACATTCCTACGAGCAGTACTTC.

The chain recombines TRBV29-1 with TRBJ2-7; 8 nucleotides line up with TRBD1. Looked up from germline, CDR1 is SQVTM and CDR2 is ANQGSEA. Trimming removed 3 bases from V and 5 bases from J; junction bases left unmatched: 6. CDR3 length: 13 residues. DNA for the CDR3: TGCAGCGTTGAGTTGACAGGGGTCCACGAGCAGTACTTC. It encodes CSVELTGVHEQYF.

The chain combines TRBV28 with TRBJ2-7; 8 bases are a match to TRBD2. Per germline, CDR1 MDHEN and CDR2 SYDVKM. V trimming: 7 bases; J trimming: 4 bases; junction bases outside the gene matches: 15. This CDR3 spans 16 amino acids. The CDR3 DNA reads as TGTGCCAGCACCCCGGGAGGGGGTCGGCCGGATTACGAGCAGTACTTC. It yields the protein CASTPGGGRPDYEQYF.

CDR3 nucleotide sequence: TGTGCCAGCAGTTTTGTGGGCTTGGGCTACACCTTC. Its protein is CASSFVGLGYTF. The rearrangement links TRBV28 to TRBJ1-2; D is ambiguous. The germline V gene encodes CDR1 MDHEN and CDR2 SYDVKM. This CDR3 has 12 amino acids. V lost 3 bases to trimming and J lost 8 bases, with 10 bases between them.

The V gene is TRBV2, the J gene TRBJ2-4; the D is unclear. The CDR3 consists of 16 residues. V was trimmed by 7 bases and J by 0 bases, leaving 16 bases between them. The germline V gene has CDR1 SNHLY and CDR2 FYNNEI. CDR3: CASTSPRSLAKNIQYF. Here the CDR3 DNA reads TGTGCCAGCACGAGCCCGCGTTCTCTAGCCAAAAACATTCAGTACTTC.

This clone occurred a few times. This rearrangement joins TRBV7-9 to TRBJ1-2; D gene uncertain. Between the trimmed V and J ends, which lost 5 bases and 0 bases, there was a span of 16 bases. The CDR3 is made up of 16 amino acids. Germline assignment: CDR1 SEHNR and CDR2 FQNEAQ (reference sequence). In DNA form, the CDR3 reads TGTGCCAGCAGCGATCATGTTCCCGGAGCTAACTATGGCTACACCTTC. Protein sequence: CASSDHVPGANYGYTF.

The rearrangement uses TRBV28 and TRBJ1-1; the D gene is possibly TRBD1 (5 bases). The CDR3 loop spans 14 amino acids. Between the trimmed V and J ends, which lost 6 bases and 0 bases, there was a span of 11 bases. The germline V gene encodes CDR1 MDHEN and CDR2 SYDVKM. CDR3 in DNA: TGTGCCAGCAGAAGAACAGGAATGAACACTGAAGCTTTCTTT. It is translated as CASRRTGMNTEAFF.

This clone turned up a few times. The rearrangement uses TRBV16 and TRBJ2-1, with a tentative D call TRBD1 (6 bases). The CDR3 extends over 15 amino acids. Trimming took 4 bases from V and 0 from J, leaving 10 bases between them. Germline V gives CDR1 KGHSY, CDR2 FQNENV. CDR3 in amino acids: CASSPQQGSYNEQFF. In DNA form, the CDR3 reads TGTGCCAGCAGCCCCCAACAGGGCTCCTACAATGAGCAGTTCTTC.

The chain couples TRBV24-1 to TRBJ1-6; 9 nucleotides match TRBD1. With V trimmed by 6 bases and J by 7 bases, 6 bases remained unmatched. The CDR3 is 15 amino acids. Germline CDR1 is KGHDR and CDR2 is SFDVKD. CDR3 nucleotides: TGTGCCACCAGTAAGGGACAGGGTGGAAATTCACCCCTCCACTTT. Encoded protein: CATSKGQGGNSPLHF.

This chain joins TRBV7-3 and TRBJ2-4; TRBD2 matches 11 bases. Per the germline V gene, CDR1 is SGHTA and CDR2 is FQGTGA. V lost 1 base to trimming and J lost 5 bases; unmatched junction nucleotides: 4. This CDR3 has 16 amino acids. The CDR3 DNA reads as TGTGCCAGCAGCTTAAGTGTACTAGCGGGAGAAAACATTCAGTACTTC. It encodes CASSLSVLAGENIQYF. The full variable domain, in which reference TRBV7-3 and TRBJ2-4 provide the parts outside the CDR3, is GAGVSQTPSNKVTEKGKYVELRCDPISGHTALYWYRQSLGQGPEFLIYFQGTGAADDSGLPNDRFFAVRPEGSVSTLKIQRTERGDSAVYLCASSLSVLAGENIQYFGAGTRLSVL.

This clone was counted once. J is TRBJ1-2 and V is TRBV12-3 or TRBV12-4; D ambiguous. Between the trimmed V and J ends, which lost 6 bases and 0 bases, there was a span of 8 bases. The CDR3 spans 13 residues. CDR3 nucleotide sequence: TGTGCCAGCAGACACGGGACTAACTATGGCTACACCTTC. As protein: CASRHGTNYGYTF.

This chain connects TRBV7-9 to TRBJ1-2; TRBD1 matches 8 bases. The CDR3 has 15 amino acids. V shed 4 bases and J 8 bases; nucleotides not matched to a gene: 12. The germline V gene encodes CDR1 SEHNR and CDR2 FQNEAQ (reference sequence). CDR3 in amino acids: CASSSQGTGSRGYTF. The DNA for the CDR3 is TGTGCCAGCAGCTCCCAGGGGACAGGCTCACGAGGCTACACCTTC.

V is TRBV18 and J is TRBJ1-2; D ambiguous. Germline V gene lookup returns CDR1 KGHSH and CDR2 LQKENI. The CDR3 runs 13 residues. Trimming stripped 3 bases from V and 6 bases from J, with 11 bases between. CDR3: CASSPARMDGYTF. Written as DNA, the CDR3 is TGTGCCAGCTCACCGGCCCGTATGGATGGCTACACCTTC.

This chain joins TRBV3-1 (or the pseudogene TRBV3-2) and TRBJ2-7; 11 bases match TRBD2. V dropped 5 bases and J dropped 3; count of bases not matched to a gene: 30. This CDR3 has 23 amino acids. Germline V gene data show CDR1 as LGHDT and CDR2 as YNNKEL (reference sequence). The CDR3 DNA reads TGTGCCAGCAGCGACAGAGCCCCCCCGGCGGCTAGCGGGAGGCAGTGGGGGTTCTACGAGCAGTACTTC. It yields the protein CASSDRAPPAASGRQWGFYEQYF.

The chain employs TRBV27 and TRBJ2-2; D might be TRBD1 (6 bases). This CDR3 spans 14 amino acids. V was pared by 3 bases and J by 4 bases, with 9 bases between. Germline CDR1 MNHEY, CDR2 SMNVEV (reference sequence). CDR3 in DNA: TGTGCCAGCAGTTTGGGGACATTCACCGGGGAGCTGTTTTTT. Its translation is CASSLGTFTGELFF.